Listed below are T cell receptor beta chains from one sample, sequenced in a study of blood T cell repertoires in COVID-19. Generated by immunoSEQ multiplex PCR, the TCRdb table keeps only in-frame clones and is missing some. This table has some 140,000 clones, approximately 84% appearing once. The sample comprised peripheral blood. The receptors here all came from a woman between 50 and 59 years old who had recovered from COVID-19. Both conserved end residues are part of each CDR3. A D gene is named only where the DNA matches it firmly. Clone size is stated in some rows and not others, as once, few, many or a class when expanded.

d_call clone_size j_call v_call cdr3_aa cdr3_nt
- - TRBJ2-1 TRBV3-1/TRBV3-2 CASSLFGVGEQFF TGTGCCAGCAGCCTGTTCGGGGTAGGTGAGCAGTTCTTC
TRBD2 - TRBJ2-3 TRBV10-3 CAISALGTSGSLDTQYF TGTGCCATCAGTGCTCTAGGGACTAGCGGGAGTTTAGATACGCAGTATTTT
- - TRBJ1-4 TRBV2 CASSSTTNKKLFF TGTGCCAGCAGCTCTACAACTAATAAAAAACTGTTTTTT
- - TRBJ2-3 TRBV5-4 CASSPSGTVDTQYF TGTGCCAGCAGCCCCAGTGGCACAGTTGATACGCAGTATTTT
- - TRBJ1-3 TRBV12-3/TRBV12-4 CASSTSLRNTIYF TGTGCCAGCTCCACCTCCCTCCGGAACACCATATATTTT
- - TRBJ1-3 TRBV10-2 CASSEPRALGGNTIYF TGCGCCAGCAGTGAGCCCAGGGCCTTAGGAGGAAACACCATATATTTT
- - TRBJ1-5 TRBV24-1 CATSEGDRVNQPQHF TGTGCCACCAGTGAGGGTGACAGAGTCAATCAGCCCCAGCATTTT
TRBD1 - TRBJ1-2 TRBV12-3/TRBV12-4 CASSLWTGYGYTF TGTGCCAGCAGTTTATGGACAGGGTATGGCTACACCTTC
TRBD2 - TRBJ2-1 TRBV24-1 CATSAGGRYEQFF TGTGCCACCAGTGCGGGAGGGAGGTATGAGCAGTTCTTC
- - TRBJ2-7 TRBV6-5 CASSYTLGAGWEQYF TGTGCCAGCAGTTACACCCTGGGGGCGGGTTGGGAGCAGTACTTC
TRBD1 - TRBJ1-4 TRBV4-1 CASSQDDRRGTGNEKLFF TGCGCCAGCAGCCAAGATGACCGCCGGGGGACAGGGAATGAAAAACTGTTTTTT
TRBD2 - TRBJ2-3 TRBV28 CASSLWTSGLTDTQYF TGTGCCAGCAGTTTATGGACTAGCGGTCTCACAGATACGCAGTATTTT
- - TRBJ1-4 TRBV18 CASSPPSAQGEKLFF TGTGCCAGCTCACCACCGAGCGCCCAAGGAGAAAAACTGTTTTTT
TRBD1 - TRBJ1-2 TRBV7-7 CASSLAAGQESHGYTF TGTGCCAGCAGCTTAGCCGCAGGACAGGAGAGCCATGGCTACACCTTC
- - TRBJ2-5 TRBV2 CASMTTPDQETQYF TGTGCCAGCATGACTACCCCAGACCAAGAGACCCAGTACTTC
- - TRBJ1-5 TRBV6-1 CASSEARGNQPQHF TGTGCCAGCAGTGAAGCGAGAGGGAATCAGCCCCAGCATTTT
TRBD2 - TRBJ2-3 TRBV5-1 CASSLLAGGTDTQYF TGCGCCAGCAGCTTACTAGCGGGGGGCACAGATACGCAGTATTTT
- - TRBJ2-5 TRBV7-2 CASSLGHRGSETQYF TGTGCCAGCAGCTTAGGTCATAGGGGTTCGGAGACCCAGTACTTC
- - TRBJ2-3 TRBV5-1 CASSPRGRGTDTQYF TGCGCCAGTAGCCCACGAGGGCGGGGCACAGATACGCAGTATTTT
- - TRBJ2-3 TRBV11-2 CASSPSGGGTDTQYF TGTGCCAGCAGCCCAAGCGGTGGGGGGACAGATACGCAGTATTTT
- - TRBJ2-5 TRBV7-3 CASSSVGGRETQYF TGTGCCAGCAGCTCCGTCGGAGGGCGAGAGACCCAGTACTTC
- - TRBJ1-6 TRBV7-2 CASSLRWASRHSPLHF TGTGCCAGCAGCTTAAGGTGGGCCAGTCGCCATTCACCCCTCCACTTT
- - TRBJ1-2 TRBV18 CASSPPEGVHYGYTF TGTGCCAGCTCACCGCCTGAAGGGGTCCACTATGGCTACACCTTC
- - TRBJ1-1 TRBV27 CASSRQTGNTEAFF TGTGCCAGCAGTCGCCAAACAGGGAACACTGAAGCTTTCTTT
TRBD1 - TRBJ1-1 TRBV25-1 CASSGDRGSTEAFF TGTGCCAGCAGTGGCGACAGGGGGAGCACTGAAGCTTTCTTT
- - TRBJ2-1 TRBV11-2 CASSLDFTSGKQFF TGTGCCAGCAGCTTAGATTTCACCAGCGGTAAGCAGTTCTTC
- - TRBJ1-2 TRBV10-1 CAPGAGASGYTF TGCGCCCCCGGGGCAGGGGCTAGTGGCTACACCTTC
- - TRBJ2-7 TRBV27 CASSPQGTAFSEQYF TGTGCCAGCAGCCCACAGGGAACAGCCTTTTCCGAGCAGTACTTC
- - TRBJ1-2 TRBV4-2 CASSQVGPGPGYTF TGTGCCAGCAGCCAGGTGGGGCCAGGGCCGGGCTACACCTTC
TRBD2 once TRBJ2-5 TRBV15 CATSVSGGALETQYF TGTGCCACCAGCGTCAGCGGGGGGGCGCTTGAGACCCAGTACTTC
- - TRBJ2-5 TRBV29-1 CSGGGPGQKKETQYF TGCAGCGGGGGCGGCCCGGGACAAAAAAAAGAGACCCAGTACTTC
- - TRBJ2-7 TRBV6-5 CASRGTSTYEQYF TGTGCCAGCAGAGGGACTTCCACCTACGAGCAGTACTTC
TRBD1 - TRBJ2-7 TRBV3-1/TRBV3-2 CASSLGDRALRNEQYF TGTGCCAGCAGCCTGGGGGACAGGGCTTTGAGGAACGAGCAGTACTTC
- - TRBJ1-1 TRBV30 CAWSADTEAFF TGTGCCTGGAGTGCGGACACTGAAGCTTTCTTT
TRBD1 - TRBJ2-1 TRBV9 CASSPGTEHNEQFF TGTGCCAGCAGCCCTGGGACAGAACACAATGAGCAGTTCTTC
- - TRBJ1-1 TRBV3-1/TRBV3-2 CASKSVGSTEAFF TGTGCCAGCAAGTCGGTAGGGAGCACTGAAGCTTTCTTT
- - TRBJ2-5 TRBV4-2 CASSLVLAEETQYF TGTGCCAGCAGCTTAGTGCTAGCAGAAGAGACCCAGTACTTC
- - TRBJ2-7 TRBV19 CASSIKFWRPRGGEQYF TGTGCCAGTAGTATCAAATTTTGGCGGCCCCGAGGAGGCGAGCAGTACTTC
- - TRBJ2-1 TRBV21-1 CASSPRGGISYNEQFF TGTGCCAGCAGCCCCCGGGGGGGGATTTCTTACAATGAGCAGTTCTTC
TRBD2 - TRBJ2-1 TRBV24-1 CATSKLAGGSEQFF TGTGCCACCAGTAAACTAGCGGGAGGGAGCGAGCAGTTCTTC
- - TRBJ1-3 TRBV28 CASRPTSGNTIYF TGTGCCAGCAGGCCGACATCTGGAAACACCATATATTTT
- - TRBJ2-1 TRBV25-1 CASSFRGAEQFF TGTGCCAGCAGTTTCAGGGGGGCTGAGCAGTTCTTC
TRBD1 - TRBJ2-7 TRBV7-6 CASSLSLGQGNEQYF TGTGCCAGCAGCTTATCCCTGGGACAGGGGAACGAGCAGTACTTC
TRBD2 - TRBJ2-3 TRBV15 CATSRGLAVSTDTQYF TGTGCCACCAGCAGAGGACTAGCGGTTAGCACAGATACGCAGTATTTT